The 18 T cell receptor beta chains given below trace back to one sample, sequenced in a study of blood T cell repertoires in COVID-19. Here immunoSEQ multiplex PCR was the method, and the copy in TCRdb shows in-frame clones only, minus some. The table has over 120,000 clones, more than 85% seen once. Sequenced input: peripheral blood. All receptors derive from a man in his 60s with active or convalescent COVID-19.

CDR3 DNA sequence: TGTGCCAGCAGTTTCAGACTCTCCAGTCTCACCTTC. It specifies CASSFRLSSLTF. The V and J genes are TRBV27 and TRBJ1-2; D remains unclear. Germline V CDR1 and CDR2: MNHEY, SMNVEV (reference sequence). The V and J ends lost 3 bases and 13 bases respectively, with 15 bases between them. CDR3 length: 12 amino acids.

The V gene is TRBV5-1, the J gene TRBJ2-5, with 10 bases lining up with TRBD2. Germline V gene data show CDR1 as SGHRS and CDR2 as YFSETQ. CDR3 size: 16 residues. V gave up 4 bases and J gave up 4 bases; unmatched junction bases: 10. This CDR3 is CASSRGVAGGGETQYF. Written as DNA, the CDR3 is TGCGCCAGCAGCCGAGGTGTAGCGGGGGGTGGAGAGACCCAGTACTTC.

This clone was counted a few times. The gene calls are TRBV30 and TRBJ1-2, with TRBD1 identical over 10 bases. Germline V gene sequence: CDR1 GTSNPN, CDR2 SVGIG (reference sequence). The CDR3 contains 14 residues. V lost 2 bases to trimming and J lost 8 bases; unmatched junction nucleotides: 8. Here the CDR3 DNA reads TGTGCCTGGAGTTACATAGGGACAGGGGCCGGCTACACCTTC. Protein sequence: CAWSYIGTGAGYTF.

Of note for this clone: This CDR3 is also generated by other DNA sequences in the sample. The chain is built from TRBV18 and TRBJ1-5; TRBD1 aligns across 7 bases. CDR3 length: 14 residues. V dropped 3 bases and J dropped 1; count of bases not matched to a gene: 0. Germline V gene data show CDR1 as KGHSH and CDR2 as LQKENI. CDR3 sequence reads: CASSPGQSNQPQHF. The CDR3 DNA is TGTGCCAGCTCACCGGGACAGAGCAATCAGCCCCAGCATTTT.

The gene calls are TRBV27 and TRBJ2-3; D is unresolved. V was pared by 2 bases and J by 2 bases, with 14 bases between. The germline V gene has CDR1 MNHEY and CDR2 SMNVEV (reference sequence). The CDR3 runs to 16 residues. CDR3 nucleotides: TGTGCCAGCAGTTTAATCTCCAGGCTATACACAGATACGCAGTATTTT. Encoded protein: CASSLISRLYTDTQYF.

The chain recombines TRBV6-5 with TRBJ1-1, with TRBD1 matching over 8 bases. The germline V gene encodes CDR1 MNHEY and CDR2 SVGAGI. The junction had 8 bases not matched to a gene; V was cut back by 6 bases and J by 5 bases. The length of the CDR3 is 14 residues. CDR3 amino acids: CASRAPQGGTEAFF. As DNA, the CDR3 is TGTGCCAGCAGAGCCCCACAGGGGGGGACTGAAGCTTTCTTT.

Only one count was recorded for this clone. This chain uses TRBV4-2 with TRBJ1-4; a possible D gene is TRBD1 (5 bases). Between the trimmed V and J ends, which lost 4 bases and 3 bases, there was a span of 12 bases. This CDR3 contains 15 residues. CDR1 and CDR2 from the germline V gene are LGHNA and YNFKEQ. CDR3: CASSRRRGPNEKLFF. The CDR3 DNA is TGTGCCAGCAGCCGACGAAGGGGTCCTAATGAAAAACTGTTTTTT.

This chain links TRBV6-5 with TRBJ2-5, with 14 positions matching TRBD2. The CDR3 loop spans 15 amino acids. With 6 bases clipped from V and 5 bases from J, the junction kept 5 bases outside the gene matches. Looked up from germline, CDR1 is MNHEY and CDR2 is SVGAGI. The CDR3 DNA sequence: TGTGCCAGCAGCCCGAGACTAGCGGGGGGGGAGACCCAGTACTTC. Amino acid sequence: CASSPRLAGGETQYF.

This rearrangement joins TRBV19 to TRBJ1-3; 7 positions agree with TRBD1. The CDR3 has 15 residues. From germline, CDR1 is LNHDA and CDR2 SQIVND (reference sequence). V dropped 8 bases and J dropped 0; count of bases not matched to a gene: 7. This chain's CDR3 is CASADQGGSGNTIYF. The CDR3 bases are TGTGCCAGTGCCGATCAGGGGGGCTCTGGAAACACCATATATTTT.

This clone occurred once. V usage is TRBV30 and J usage is TRBJ1-1; TRBD1 agrees at 9 bases. V trimming: 4 bases; J trimming: 12 bases; junction bases outside the gene matches: 9. CDR1 is GTSNPN and CDR2 is SVGIG in the germline V gene (reference sequence). The CDR3 has 12 residues. The CDR3 loop is CAWTRQGVSTFF. The CDR3 DNA is TGTGCCTGGACCAGACAGGGGGTATCAACTTTCTTT.

This clone was picked up one time. CDR3 sequence reads: CASSYSIEGGAYNEQFF. The DNA for the CDR3 is TGTGCCAGCAGTTACTCCATTGAAGGGGGAGCCTACAATGAGCAGTTCTTC. The chain recombines TRBV6-2 or TRBV6-3 with TRBJ2-1; TRBD1 is a possible D gene (6 bases). The CDR3 covers 17 residues. The germline CDR1 and CDR2 sequences are MNHEY and SVGEGT. V was cut by 0 bases and J by 2 bases, with 14 bases left in between.

In this sample, this clone turned up once. This sequence joins TRBV5-1 and TRBJ1-4, with D possibly matching TRBD1 (5 bases). The CDR3 loop spans 18 amino acids. Germline V gene sequence: CDR1 SGHRS, CDR2 YFSETQ. V lost 0 bases, J lost 0 bases, and 15 bases lay in between. The CDR3 DNA sequence: TGCGCCAGCAGCTTGGGACAGATCTATTCTTCAACTAATGAAAAACTGTTTTTT. Translating gives CASSLGQIYSSTNEKLFF.

Regarding this clone: An end of the junction does not agree with germline; a read error may underlie this. The V gene is TRBV4-3, the J gene TRBJ1-1, with 7 bases that match TRBD1. Germline lookup yields CDR1 LGHNA and CDR2 YSLEER. CDR3 size: 13 residues. The CDR3 reads CASRQAGGTEAFF. In DNA, the CDR3 is TGCGCCAGCAGACAAGCAGGGGGAACTGAAGCTTTCTTT.

The rearrangement links TRBV7-2 to TRBJ1-1; 11 positions agree with TRBD1. The CDR3 length is 14 residues. CDR1 is SGHTA and CDR2 is FQGNSA in the germline V gene. J lost 4 bases, V lost 6 bases, and 4 bases had no gene match. CDR3 DNA sequence: TGTGCCAGCAGGTCGGGGACAGGGGGCACTGAAGCTTTCTTT. It is translated as CASRSGTGGTEAFF.

The chain is built from TRBV6-5 and TRBJ2-1; 9 nucleotides agree with TRBD2. The V and J ends lost 9 bases and 4 bases, in that order; junction bases with no gene match: 10. CDR1 is MNHEY and CDR2 is SVGAGI in the germline V gene. The CDR3 is 15 residues long. CDR3: CASRDVAGGYNEQFF. The DNA of the CDR3 is TGTGCCAGTCGAGATGTGGCGGGAGGGTACAATGAGCAGTTCTTC.

The chain joins TRBV18 to TRBJ2-7; D perhaps matches TRBD2 (5 bases). This CDR3 region has 12 residues. V lost 6 bases and J 5 bases, leaving 11 bases between the germline ends. Per germline, CDR1 KGHSH and CDR2 LQKENI. Written as DNA, the CDR3 is TGTGCCAGCTCCTCGACGGAGGACGAGCAGTACTTC. It yields the protein CASSSTEDEQYF.

This rearrangement joins TRBV19 to TRBJ2-2, with D possibly matching TRBD1 (6 bases). V lost 5 bases and J 7 bases, leaving 20 bases between the germline ends. This CDR3 has 16 residues. Germline CDR1 reads LNHDA; CDR2 reads SQIVND (reference sequence). The CDR3 DNA reads as TGTGCCAGTAGTCCAGCGACCAGGGGATACATCGGGGAGCTGTTTTTT. As protein: CASSPATRGYIGELFF. Variable domain in full (rest from reference TRBV19 and TRBJ2-2): DGGITQSPKYLFRKEGQNVTLSCEQNLNHDAMYWYRQDPGQGLRLIYYSQIVNDFQKGDIAEGYSVSREKKESFPLTVTSAQKNPTAFYLCASSPATRGYIGELFFGEGSRLTVL.

The chain joins TRBV7-9 to TRBJ1-2, with 8 bases lining up with TRBD1. Trimming removed 1 base from V and 4 bases from J; junction bases left unmatched: 11. CDR3 length: 17 amino acids. From germline, CDR1 is SEHNR and CDR2 FQNEAQ (reference sequence). DNA for the CDR3: TGTGCCAGCAGCTTAGAATTCGGACAGGGTTCGGGCTATGGCTACACCTTC. Its protein is CASSLEFGQGSGYGYTF. The full variable domain, completed using reference TRBV7-9 and TRBJ1-2, is DTGVSQNPRHKITKRGQNVTFRCDPISEHNRLYWYRQTLGQGPEFLTYFQNEAQLEKSRLLSDRFSAERPKGSFSTLEIQRTEQGDSAMYLCASSLEFGQGSGYGYTFGSGTRLTVV.